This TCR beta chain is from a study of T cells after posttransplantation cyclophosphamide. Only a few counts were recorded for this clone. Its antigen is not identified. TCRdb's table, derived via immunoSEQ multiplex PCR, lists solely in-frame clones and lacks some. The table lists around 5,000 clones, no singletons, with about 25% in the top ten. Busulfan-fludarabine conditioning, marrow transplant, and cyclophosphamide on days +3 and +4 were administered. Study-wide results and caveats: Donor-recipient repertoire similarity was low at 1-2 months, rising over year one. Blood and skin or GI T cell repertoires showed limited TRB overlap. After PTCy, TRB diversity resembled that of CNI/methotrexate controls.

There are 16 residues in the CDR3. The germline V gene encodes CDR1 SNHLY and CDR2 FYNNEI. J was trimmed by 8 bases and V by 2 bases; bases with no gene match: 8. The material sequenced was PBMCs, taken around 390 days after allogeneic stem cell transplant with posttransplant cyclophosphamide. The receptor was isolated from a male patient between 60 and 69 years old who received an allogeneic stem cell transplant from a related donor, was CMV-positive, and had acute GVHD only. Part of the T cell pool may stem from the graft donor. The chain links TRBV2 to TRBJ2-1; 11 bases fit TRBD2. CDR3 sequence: CASSERPSGRYDEQFF. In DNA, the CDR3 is TGTGCCAGCAGTGAACGGCCTAGCGGGAGGTACGATGAGCAGTTCTTC.